Below, 12 T cell receptor beta chains from the same sample are listed, as sequenced in a study of blood T cell repertoires in COVID-19. The data were produced by immunoSEQ multiplex PCR, yet TCRdb's version contains in-frame clones alone and is incomplete. Of about 80,000 clones detected, about nine tenths appear once; the ten largest clones hold about 7%. The sequenced material came from peripheral blood. All receptors come from a woman of 80 years or more with acute or convalescent COVID-19.

The gene calls are TRBV15 and TRBJ1-1, with TRBD1 as a possible D gene (5 bases). This CDR3 has 14 residues. From germline, CDR1 is LNHNV and CDR2 YYDKDF (reference sequence). V lost 1 base, J lost 1 base, and 7 bases lay in between. CDR3 DNA: TGTGCCACCAGCAGAGCCCAGGGGAACACTGAAGCTTTCTTT. This sequence encodes CATSRAQGNTEAFF.

The chain carries TRBV6-6 and TRBJ1-1; 9 bases are shared with TRBD1. Trimming took 2 bases from V and 2 from J; bases not matched to a gene: 6. The CDR3 contains 16 residues. From germline, CDR1 is MNHNY and CDR2 SVGAGI (reference sequence). CDR3 region: CASSYAQGAINTEAFF. The CDR3 DNA reads as TGTGCCAGCAGTTACGCACAGGGGGCCATTAACACTGAAGCTTTCTTT.

There are a few counts of this clone. The rearrangement uses TRBV14 and TRBJ2-7; 7 nucleotides agree with TRBD1. CDR1 is SGHDN and CDR2 is FVKESK in the germline V gene. The ends lost 4 bases at V and 0 bases at J; junction bases unmatched: 6. The CDR3 has 15 amino acids. The CDR3 DNA is TGTGCCAGCAGCCGATATACAGGGGACTCCTACGAGCAGTACTTC. Amino acids: CASSRYTGDSYEQYF. The full variable domain, completed using reference TRBV14 and TRBJ2-7, is EAGVTQFPSHSVIEKGQTVTLRCDPISGHDNLYWYRRVMGKEIKFLLHFVKESKQDESGMPNNRFLAERTGGTYSTLKVQPAELEDSGVYFCASSRYTGDSYEQYFGPGTRLTVT.

The chain is built from TRBV10-3 and TRBJ1-6, with D perhaps TRBD1 (6 bases). CDR1 is ENHRY and CDR2 is SYGVKD in the germline V gene. This CDR3 spans 14 amino acids. V gave up 6 bases and J gave up 7 bases, with 13 bases separating them. CDR3 DNA: TGTGCCATCAGCCCGGACAGAACCAATTCACCCCTCCACTTT. This sequence encodes CAISPDRTNSPLHF.

The CDR3 is CASSFLGQGRTEAFF. CDR3 sequence (DNA): TGTGCCAGCAGCTTCCTTGGACAGGGAAGGACTGAAGCTTTCTTT. V and J are TRBV7-9 and TRBJ1-1; 8 bases fit TRBD1. The V gene's germline CDR1 is SEHNR and CDR2 FQNEAQ (reference sequence). This CDR3 is 15 amino acids long. The J segment lost 5 bases and the V segment lost 3 bases, leaving 8 bases of the junction unmatched.

The gene calls are TRBV7-2 and TRBJ2-7; 7 nucleotides line up with TRBD2. After removal of 0 bases from V and 0 bases from J, the junction contained 2 bases not matched to a gene. The CDR3 sequence is 15 residues long. Germline V CDR1 and CDR2: SGHTA, FQGNSA. The CDR3 loop is CASSLAGGDSYEQYF. CDR3 nucleotides: TGTGCCAGCAGCTTAGCGGGGGGGGACTCCTACGAGCAGTACTTC. Together with reference TRBV7-2 and TRBJ2-7, the CDR3 gives the full variable domain: GAGVSQSPSNKVTEKGKDVELRCDPISGHTALYWYRQSLGQGLEFLIYFQGNSAPDKSGLPSDRFSAERTGGSVSTLTIQRTQQEDSAVYLCASSLAGGDSYEQYFGPGTRLTVT.

The rearrangement joins TRBV2 to TRBJ1-6; 8 positions match TRBD1. The ends lost 8 bases at V and 10 bases at J; junction bases unmatched: 7. Germline V CDR1 and CDR2: SNHLY, FYNNEI. CDR3 length: 13 amino acids. This CDR3 is CASYGQGLSPLHF. The CDR3 DNA reads as TGTGCCAGCTACGGACAGGGTCTATCACCCCTCCACTTT.

V and J are TRBV11-2 and TRBJ2-1; 10 nucleotides align to TRBD2. This CDR3 has 18 residues. Trimming at V came to 1 base and at J to 0 bases, leaving 6 bases not matched to a gene. Germline V gene sequence: CDR1 SGHAT, CDR2 FQNNGV. The CDR3 region has the DNA TGTGCCAGCAGCTTAGTGACTAGCGGGTGGAGCTCCTACAATGAGCAGTTCTTC. It translates to CASSLVTSGWSSYNEQFF.

The rearrangement links TRBV19 to TRBJ2-1; 13 bases match TRBD2. Germline values: CDR1 LNHDA, CDR2 SQIVND (reference sequence). The V and J ends lost 5 bases and 12 bases, in that order; junction bases with no gene match: 13. The CDR3 spans 16 residues. The CDR3 coding sequence is TGTGCCAGTAGTCTCCGACTAGCGGGGGGAAACGGCGGGCAGTTCTTC. This encodes CASSLRLAGGNGGQFF.

The V call is TRBV6-6, the J call TRBJ2-3, with D unclear. This CDR3 is built from 14 residues. Germline CDR1 and CDR2: MNHNY and SVGAGI (reference sequence). Deletions cut 4 bases from V and 0 bases from J, with 8 bases between. The CDR3 here is CASSFPPSTDTQYF. The CDR3 coding sequence is TGTGCCAGCAGTTTCCCCCCTAGCACAGATACGCAGTATTTT.

This clone has just one count. The rearrangement uses TRBV10-3 and TRBJ2-3, with TRBD2 identical over 8 bases. Per the germline V gene, CDR1 is ENHRY and CDR2 is SYGVKD. The CDR3 runs to 16 residues. With 8 bases clipped from V and 4 bases from J, the junction kept 14 bases outside the gene matches. The DNA of the CDR3 is TGTGCCATCCAAGGGGGGGCTAGCGGGTTCTCAGATACGCAGTATTTT. This encodes CAIQGGASGFSDTQYF.

This chain links TRBV6-5 with TRBJ2-3; weak D call: TRBD1 (5 bases). CDR1 is MNHEY, CDR2 SVGAGI, per germline. Trimming removed 6 bases from V and 4 bases from J, with 11 bases in between. CDR3 length: 13 amino acids. The DNA of the CDR3 is TGTGCCAGCAGCGGGTGGGGCCCAGATACGCAGTATTTT. Its protein product is CASSGWGPDTQYF.